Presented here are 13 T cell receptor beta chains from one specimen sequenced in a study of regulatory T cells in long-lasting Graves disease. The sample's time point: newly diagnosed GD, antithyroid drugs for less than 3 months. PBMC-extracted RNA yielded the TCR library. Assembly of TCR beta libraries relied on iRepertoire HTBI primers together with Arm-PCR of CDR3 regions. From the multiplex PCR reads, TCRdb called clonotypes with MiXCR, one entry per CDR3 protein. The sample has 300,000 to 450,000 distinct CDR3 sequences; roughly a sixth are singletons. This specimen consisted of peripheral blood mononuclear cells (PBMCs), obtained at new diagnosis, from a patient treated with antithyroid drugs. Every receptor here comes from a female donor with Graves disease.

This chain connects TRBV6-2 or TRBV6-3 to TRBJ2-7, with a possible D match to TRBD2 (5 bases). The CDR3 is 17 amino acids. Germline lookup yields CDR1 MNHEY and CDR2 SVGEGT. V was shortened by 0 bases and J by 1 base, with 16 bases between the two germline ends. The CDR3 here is CASSYSDRRDWSYEQYF. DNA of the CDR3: TGTGCCAGCAGTTACTCGGACCGCCGGGATTGGTCCTACGAGCAGTACTTC.

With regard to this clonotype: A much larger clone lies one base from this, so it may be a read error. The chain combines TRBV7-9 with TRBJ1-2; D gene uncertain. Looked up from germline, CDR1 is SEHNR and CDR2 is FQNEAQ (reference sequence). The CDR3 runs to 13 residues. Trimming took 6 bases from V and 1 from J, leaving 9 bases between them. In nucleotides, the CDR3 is TGTGCCAGCAGAAGGTCGGATAACTATGGCTACACCTTC. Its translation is CASRRSDNYGYTF.

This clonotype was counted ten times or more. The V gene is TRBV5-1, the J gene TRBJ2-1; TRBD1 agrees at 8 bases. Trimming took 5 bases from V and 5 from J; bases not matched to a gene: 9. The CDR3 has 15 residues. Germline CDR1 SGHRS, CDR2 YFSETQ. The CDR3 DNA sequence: TGCGCCAGCAGGCCTGAACAGGGGGTGGACAATGAGCAGTTCTTC. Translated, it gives CASRPEQGVDNEQFF.

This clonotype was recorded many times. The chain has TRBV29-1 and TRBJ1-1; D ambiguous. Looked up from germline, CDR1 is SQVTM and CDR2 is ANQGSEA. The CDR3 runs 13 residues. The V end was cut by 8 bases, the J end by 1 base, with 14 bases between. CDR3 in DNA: TGCAGCCTAAAAAGCCATTCGAACACTGAAGCTTTCTTT. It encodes CSLKSHSNTEAFF.

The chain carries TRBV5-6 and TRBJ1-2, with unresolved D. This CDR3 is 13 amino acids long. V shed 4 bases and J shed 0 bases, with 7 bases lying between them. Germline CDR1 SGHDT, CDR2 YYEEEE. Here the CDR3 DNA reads TGTGCCAGCAGCGAAGCAACTAACTATGGCTACACCTTC. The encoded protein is CASSEATNYGYTF.

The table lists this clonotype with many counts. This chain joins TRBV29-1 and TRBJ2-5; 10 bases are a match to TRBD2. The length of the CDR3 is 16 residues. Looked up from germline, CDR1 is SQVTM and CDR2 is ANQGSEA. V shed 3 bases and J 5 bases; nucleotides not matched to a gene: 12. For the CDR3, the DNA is TGCAGCGTTGATACTAGCGGGATGGTAAGGGTGGAGACCCAGTACTTC. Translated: CSVDTSGMVRVETQYF.

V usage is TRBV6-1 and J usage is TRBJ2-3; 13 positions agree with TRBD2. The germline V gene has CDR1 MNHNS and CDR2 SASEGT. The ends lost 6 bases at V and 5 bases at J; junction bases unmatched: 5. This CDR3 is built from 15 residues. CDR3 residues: CASRRTSGRGDTQYF. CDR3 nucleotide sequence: TGTGCCAGCAGGAGAACTAGCGGGAGGGGAGATACGCAGTATTTT.

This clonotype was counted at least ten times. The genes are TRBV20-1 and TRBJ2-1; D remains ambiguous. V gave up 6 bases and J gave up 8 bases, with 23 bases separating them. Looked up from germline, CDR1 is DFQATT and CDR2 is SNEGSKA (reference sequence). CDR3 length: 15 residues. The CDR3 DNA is TGCAGTGCAAATAACAGAGTCGGGTTTAAGGATGAGCAGTTCTTC. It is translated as CSANNRVGFKDEQFF.

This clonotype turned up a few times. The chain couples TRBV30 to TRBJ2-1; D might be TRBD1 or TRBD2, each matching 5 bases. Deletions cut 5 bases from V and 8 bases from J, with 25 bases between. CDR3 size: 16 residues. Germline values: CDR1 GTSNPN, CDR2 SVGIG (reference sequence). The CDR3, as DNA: TGTGCCTGGGGATCCCCGGGGACCATTTATGCGGATGAGCAGTTCTTC. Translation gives CAWGSPGTIYADEQFF.

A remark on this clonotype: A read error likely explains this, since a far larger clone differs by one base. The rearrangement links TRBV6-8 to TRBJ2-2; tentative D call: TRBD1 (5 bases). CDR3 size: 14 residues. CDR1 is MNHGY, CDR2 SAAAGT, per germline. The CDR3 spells CASSYSVDTRELFF. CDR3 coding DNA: TGTGCCAGCAGTTACTCTGTGGACACCAGGGAGCTGTTTTTT.

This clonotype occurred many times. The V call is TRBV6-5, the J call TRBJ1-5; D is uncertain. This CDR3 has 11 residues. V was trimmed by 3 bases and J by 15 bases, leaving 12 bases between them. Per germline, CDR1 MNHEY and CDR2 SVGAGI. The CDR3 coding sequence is TGTGCCAGCAGTTATTCGGGGTACCGGCATTTT. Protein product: CASSYSGYRHF.

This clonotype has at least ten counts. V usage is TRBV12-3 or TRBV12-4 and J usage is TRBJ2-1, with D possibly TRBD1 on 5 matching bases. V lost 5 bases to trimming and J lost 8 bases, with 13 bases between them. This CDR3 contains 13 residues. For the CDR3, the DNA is TGTGCCAGCAGTCCGACAGATTTCTATGAGCAGTTCTTC. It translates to CASSPTDFYEQFF.

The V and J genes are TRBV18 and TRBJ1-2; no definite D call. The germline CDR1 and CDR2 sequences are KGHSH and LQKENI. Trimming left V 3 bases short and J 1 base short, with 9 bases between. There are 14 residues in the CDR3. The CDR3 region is CASSPYEFNYGYTF. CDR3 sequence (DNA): TGTGCCAGCTCACCCTATGAATTTAACTATGGCTACACCTTC. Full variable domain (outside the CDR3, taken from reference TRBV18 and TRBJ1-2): NAGVMQNPRHLVRRRGQEARLRCSPMKGHSHVYWYRQLPEEGLKFMVYLQKENIIDESGMPKERFSAEFPKEGPSILRIQQVVRGDSAAYFCASSPYEFNYGYTFGSGTRLTVV.